This T cell receptor beta chain was recorded in a study of blood T cell repertoires in COVID-19. Study details: Donors in the United States, Italy and Spain gave samples during acute or convalescent COVID-19. T cells, B-cell-depleted T cells, or PBMCs supplied cDNA or gDNA.

Here immunoSEQ multiplex PCR was the method, and the copy in TCRdb shows in-frame clones only, minus some. The table includes around 61,000 clones, roughly 89% detected once. Germline CDR1 and CDR2: SGHNT and YYREEE (reference sequence). This CDR3 is 17 amino acids long. Trimming cost V 4 bases and J 0 bases, with 14 bases left between them. V gene TRBV5-4 combines with J gene TRBJ2-6; TRBD2 might be the D (6 bases). The TCR sequence derives from a woman aged 55-75 years with COVID-19, enrolled during active disease. The source material was peripheral blood. As DNA, the CDR3 is TGTGCCAGCAGCCCGGGGACGGGAGCCTCTGGGGCCAACGTCCTGACTTTC. This translates into CASSPGTGASGANVLTF.